This T cell receptor (beta chain) originates from a study of blood T cells in healthy people across ages. A second PCR, run for about 7 to 11 cycles, used a sample-barcoded 5' primer plus a J-beta primer mix. TCRdb reprocessed the 5' RACE reads with MiXCR, giving one entry per CDR3 protein. The sample lists 780,000 or so distinct CDR3 sequences, approximately 60% occurring once. A remark on this clonotype: Its antigen is unknown.

Study-wide results and caveats: Long-lived donors had more naive CD4+ cells and higher diversity than aged donors.

The receptor was derived from a middle-aged man in good health. Source material: blood.

Here the CDR3 DNA reads TGCAGTGCTTTCCTGGGACAGGGCCCGAGCGGCTACACCTTC. The encoded protein is CSAFLGQGPSGYTF. The V call is TRBV20-1, the J call TRBJ1-2; 9 nucleotides line up with TRBD1. The germline V gene has CDR1 DFQATT and CDR2 SNEGSKA (reference sequence). Trimming took 5 bases from V and 8 from J; bases not matched to a gene: 12. This CDR3 is built from 14 residues.